The clone carrying this T cell receptor delta chain was counted many times. The antigen remains unidentified. The source of the sample is a study of γδ T cells in repeated Plasmodium falciparum infection. Study at large: Age- and gender-matched Australian children served as comparison for malaria-exposed Malian children.

Vgamma9/Vdelta2+ and Vdelta2-negative gammadelta T cells were flow-sorted from PBMC for bulk sequencing. The CDR3 runs 15 residues. Per germline, CDR1 TSWWSYY and CDR2 QGS. Between the trimmed V and J ends, which lost 3 bases and 4 bases, there was a span of 15 bases. Both TRG and TRD chains were sequenced from each sorted sample. TCRdb processed the multiplex PCR reads again with the CATT caller. The sample includes 85,000 to 95,000 delta-chain clones, 1.4% to 1.5% of them seen just once. General study findings and limits: Over time and infection, Vgamma9/Vdelta2+ repertoires remained highly stable and polyclonal. Vdelta2-negative gammadelta repertoires appeared less diverse and less shared in Malian than Australian children.

This chain uses TRDV1 with TRDJ1, with D unclear. The receptor was isolated from a pool of human donors (malaria-infected and uninfected, not separated). Specimen: gamma-delta T cells from blood. This CDR3 reads CALGDAGRAYDKLIF. Written as DNA, the CDR3 is TGTGCTCTTGGGGACGCAGGACGGGCTTACGATAAACTCATCTTT.